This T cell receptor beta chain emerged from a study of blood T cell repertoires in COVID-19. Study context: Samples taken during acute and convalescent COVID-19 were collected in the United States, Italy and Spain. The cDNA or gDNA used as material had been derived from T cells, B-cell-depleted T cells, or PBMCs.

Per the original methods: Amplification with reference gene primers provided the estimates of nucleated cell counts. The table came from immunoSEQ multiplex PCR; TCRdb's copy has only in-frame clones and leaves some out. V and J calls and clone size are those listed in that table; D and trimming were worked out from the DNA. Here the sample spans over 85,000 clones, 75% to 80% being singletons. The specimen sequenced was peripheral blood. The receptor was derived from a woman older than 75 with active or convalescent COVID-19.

Written as DNA, the CDR3 is TGCGCCAGCAGCCTTACAGGGTCCATCCAGGAGACCCAGTACTTC. Protein product: CASSLTGSIQETQYF. The V gene is TRBV4-1, the J gene TRBJ2-5; the D gene is possibly TRBD1 (6 bases). V dropped 4 bases and J dropped 5 bases, with 17 bases sitting between them. The CDR3 contains 15 residues. Germline V gene sequence: CDR1 MGHRA, CDR2 YSYEKL.